The 18 T cell receptor beta chains reported below all come from one sample, sequenced in a study of beta chain features in type 1 diabetes. Findings and limits, study-wide: Moderate yet significant TCRB CDR3 shortening was seen in Type 1 diabetes patients in all four CD4+ subsets.

What was sequenced were expressed TCRB transcripts, since all of the isolated RNA had been reverse transcribed. Using immunoSEQ multiplex PCR, the repertoire was profiled, and TCRdb retains in-frame clones only, with some absent. The sample yields roughly 26,000 clones, about 45% seen once. No antigens are known for them. The source material was stem cell memory CD4+ T cells from blood. The receptors stem from a young man with type 1 diabetes.

This clone was counted a few times. The chain couples TRBV9 to TRBJ2-3; the D gene is possibly TRBD2 (7 bases). The CDR3 runs to 16 residues. Germline V gene lookup returns CDR1 SGDLS and CDR2 YYNGEE. V was trimmed by 4 bases and J by 1 base, leaving 16 bases between them. The CDR3 nucleotides read TGTGCCAGCAGCACCCGGGAGGCAGGGGGCACAGATACGCAGTATTTT. Amino acid sequence: CASSTREAGGTDTQYF.

The chain links TRBV6-4 to TRBJ2-1; 7 bases are shared with TRBD2. Trimming removed 2 bases from V and 5 bases from J; junction bases left unmatched: 0. This CDR3 is 13 amino acids long. The germline V gene has CDR1 MRHNA and CDR2 SNTAGT. The CDR3 nucleotides read TGTGCCAGCAGTGACGGGAGGGACAATGAGCAGTTCTTC. The encoded protein is CASSDGRDNEQFF.

This clone has only a few counts. The chain joins TRBV7-9 to TRBJ2-1, with no clear D. The V and J ends lost 3 bases and 6 bases respectively, with 9 bases between them. The CDR3 is 13 amino acids. From germline, CDR1 is SEHNR and CDR2 FQNEAQ (reference sequence). CDR3 sequence reads: CASSLHFLNEQFF. In nucleotides, the CDR3 is TGTGCCAGCAGCTTGCACTTCCTCAATGAGCAGTTCTTC.

This clone was picked up one time. The gene calls are TRBV5-6 and TRBJ2-2, with a possible D match to TRBD1 (5 bases). The germline CDR1 and CDR2 sequences are SGHDT and YYEEEE. The V end was cut by 5 bases, the J end by 2 bases, with 16 bases between. CDR3 length equals 16 residues. The CDR3 spells CASSTLGRKNTGELFF. For the CDR3, the DNA is TGTGCCAGCAGTACTTTGGGGCGGAAAAACACCGGGGAGCTGTTTTTT.

The gene calls are TRBV7-9 and TRBJ2-2; 8 bases match TRBD2. V lost 1 base and J lost 4; bases outside the gene matches: 2. The V gene's germline CDR1 is SEHNR and CDR2 FQNEAQ (reference sequence). There are 15 residues in the CDR3. The CDR3 nucleotides are TGTGCCAGCAGCTTAGAAGCGGGAGTCACCGGGGAGCTGTTTTTT. Residues: CASSLEAGVTGELFF.

The chain recombines TRBV27 with TRBJ1-2; D gene unclear. The CDR3 spans 17 residues. Germline V gene data show CDR1 as MNHEY and CDR2 as SMNVEV (reference sequence). Between the trimmed V and J ends, which lost 0 bases and 4 bases, there was a span of 18 bases. The CDR3 coding sequence is TGTGCCAGCAGTTTATCGAGTCCGGGAACGGGTCGCTATGGCTACACCTTC. It is translated as CASSLSSPGTGRYGYTF.

V gene TRBV9 combines with J gene TRBJ2-1, with TRBD1 matching over 7 bases. This CDR3 spans 16 amino acids. Germline CDR1 is SGDLS and CDR2 is YYNGEE. The J segment lost 4 bases and the V segment lost 0 bases, leaving 7 bases of the junction unmatched. CDR3 amino acids: CASSVGGRGKYNEQFF. The DNA of the CDR3 is TGTGCCAGCAGCGTAGGCGGCAGGGGGAAATACAATGAGCAGTTCTTC.

This chain uses TRBV11-1 with TRBJ2-7, with 10 positions matching TRBD2. Germline values: CDR1 SGHAT, CDR2 FQDESV (reference sequence). The CDR3 covers 15 residues. Unmatched junction bases numbered 8, after V lost 5 bases and J lost 4 bases. This CDR3 is CASSTGGLAVYEQYF. The CDR3 DNA is TGTGCCAGCAGCACAGGAGGACTAGCGGTGTACGAGCAGTACTTC. The whole variable domain, remainder taken from reference TRBV11-1 and TRBJ2-7, is EAEVAQSPRYKITEKSQAVAFWCDPISGHATLYWYRQILGQGPELLVQFQDESVVDDSQLPKDRFSAERLKGVDSTLKIQPAELGDSAMYLCASSTGGLAVYEQYFGPGTRLTVT.

A single count supports this clone. V and J are TRBV9 and TRBJ2-1; 12 bases map to TRBD2. The trim removed 4 bases at V and 7 bases at J, leaving 9 bases unmatched. This CDR3 has 16 amino acids. CDR1 is SGDLS and CDR2 is YYNGEE in the germline V gene. The CDR3 protein is CASSPGGLAGGNEQFF. CDR3 DNA sequence: TGTGCCAGCAGCCCAGGGGGTCTAGCGGGGGGGAATGAGCAGTTCTTC.

This chain connects TRBV5-1 to TRBJ2-3, with 7 bases lining up with TRBD2. This CDR3 region has 15 residues. V shed 4 bases, J shed 6 bases, and the junction held 11 bases outside the gene matches. Germline assignment: CDR1 SGHRS and CDR2 YFSETQ. DNA for the CDR3: TGCGCCAGCAGCCGACGGGAGGTTGAGGGTGATACGCAGTATTTT. The encoded protein is CASSRREVEGDTQYF.

J is TRBJ2-2 and V is TRBV5-4, with 7 bases fitting TRBD1. Germline lookup yields CDR1 SGHNT and CDR2 YYREEE (reference sequence). The V and J ends lost 2 bases and 4 bases, in that order; junction bases with no gene match: 8. The CDR3 is 16 amino acids. The chain's CDR3 is CASSFKGGAGTGELFF. The CDR3 nucleotides read TGTGCCAGCAGCTTTAAAGGGGGCGCGGGCACCGGGGAGCTGTTTTTT.

This chain uses TRBV30 with TRBJ1-2; D is uncertain. Germline loops: CDR1 GTSNPN, CDR2 SVGIG (reference sequence). V was trimmed by 5 bases and J by 8 bases, leaving 15 bases between them. CDR3 length: 12 amino acids. CDR3 DNA sequence: TGTGCCTGGTCACGACCTAGAGGGGGCTACACCTTC. Residues: CAWSRPRGGYTF.

The chain combines TRBV29-1 with TRBJ1-3; TRBD1 is a possible D gene (5 bases). The CDR3 covers 12 residues. Trimming pared 5 bases from V and 3 bases from J, leaving 8 bases between. Germline values: CDR1 SQVTM, CDR2 ANQGSEA. The CDR3: CSVKGNGNTIYF. The DNA for the CDR3 is TGCAGCGTTAAGGGGAATGGAAACACCATATATTTT.

The chain carries TRBV14 and TRBJ1-1; D remains unclear. The CDR3 runs 17 residues. The V end was cut by 6 bases, the J end by 1 base, with 21 bases between. Germline V gives CDR1 SGHDN, CDR2 FVKESK. The CDR3, as DNA: TGTGCCAGCAGTCGTACCCCGGGGAATTGGAGGAACACTGAAGCTTTCTTT. This sequence encodes CASSRTPGNWRNTEAFF.

This clone has a handful of counts. The chain employs TRBV7-2 and TRBJ1-1; 7 positions agree with TRBD1. V lost 5 bases, J lost 2 bases, and 5 bases stayed unmatched. Per the germline V gene, CDR1 is SGHTA and CDR2 is FQGNSA. CDR3 length equals 14 residues. CDR3 region: CASSRGTVNTEAFF. The CDR3 DNA is TGTGCCAGCAGCCGAGGGACAGTAAACACTGAAGCTTTCTTT.

The V call is TRBV10-3, the J call TRBJ2-2; D is possibly TRBD2 (5 bases). Trimming removed 0 bases at V and 6 bases at J, with 8 bases between. The CDR3 is 14 amino acids. Germline loops: CDR1 ENHRY, CDR2 SYGVKD. The CDR3 spells CAISESSGAGELFF. For the CDR3, the DNA is TGTGCCATCAGTGAGTCGTCCGGGGCCGGGGAGCTGTTTTTT.

The CDR3 is CASSGDREGYGYTF. The CDR3 bases are TGTGCCAGCAGCGGGGACAGGGAGGGGTATGGCTACACCTTC. The chain combines TRBV5-4 with TRBJ1-2, with 9 bases lining up with TRBD1. This CDR3 spans 14 amino acids. J lost 5 bases, V lost 4 bases, and 6 bases had no gene match. The germline gives CDR1 SGHNT, CDR2 YYREEE (reference sequence).

This clone was recorded a few times. The DNA for the CDR3 is TGTGCCCCAGAGGGTGGAAACACCATATATTTT. Its translation: CAPEGGNTIYF. The chain carries TRBV6-9 and TRBJ1-3, with D hard to call. Deletions cut 11 bases from V and 3 bases from J, with 8 bases between. Germline loops: CDR1 MNHGY, CDR2 SVAAGI. The CDR3 has 11 amino acids.